Below, 23 T cell receptor beta chains from the same sample are listed, as sequenced in a study of T cells expressing NK-cell markers. Using the 5' RACE reads, TCRdb records one entry per CDR3 protein without DNA. The data show about 450,000 distinct CDR3 sequences, and the top ten clones hold about 7.1%. The sequencing input was blood T cells: a sorted CD56 or NKG2C T cell subset, CD4+ or CD8+ T cells, or bulk PBMC T cells (not recorded which). The receptors derive from a woman aged 18-69 years in good health.

V and J are TRBV4-2 and TRBJ2-2. The length of the CDR3 is 14 residues. The germline V gene has CDR1 LGHNA and CDR2 YNFKEQ. The CDR3 loop reads CASSQEGGDGELFF.

The chain combines TRBV29-1 with TRBJ1-1; the TRBD1 assignment by TCRdb is unverifiable without DNA. The germline gives CDR1 SQVTM, CDR2 ANQGSEA. There are 14 residues in the CDR3. The CDR3 sequence: CSGDGTNHNTEAFF.

The chain recombines TRBV5-6 with TRBJ1-1. CDR1 SGHDT and CDR2 YYEEEE come from the germline V gene. The CDR3 sequence is 11 residues long. The chain's CDR3 is CASTWGPEAFF. The whole variable domain, remainder taken from reference TRBV5-6 and TRBJ1-1, is DAGVTQSPTHLIKTRGQQVTLRCSPKSGHDTVSWYQQALGQGPQFIFQYYEEEERQRGNFPDRFSGHQFPNYSSELNVNALLLGDSALYLCASTWGPEAFFGQGTRLTVV.

This sequence joins TRBV27 and TRBJ1-4; TCRdb designates TRBD1, a call that cannot be tested without DNA. The CDR3 length is 15 residues. The germline V gene has CDR1 MNHEY and CDR2 SMNVEV (reference sequence). The CDR3: CASMRVGASNEKLFF.

CDR3: CASSAPGTSAYEQYF. The genes are TRBV5-1 and TRBJ2-7; TCRdb calls TRBD1, which cannot be checked without DNA. Germline CDR1 is SGHRS and CDR2 is YFSETQ. The CDR3 length is 15 residues.

V is TRBV7-9 and J is TRBJ2-7; TCRdb indicates TRBD2, and absent DNA this call remains unverified. The CDR3 has 14 residues. Germline CDR1 SEHNR, CDR2 FQNEAQ (reference sequence). CDR3 residues: CASRWGEGPYEQYF.

V is TRBV20-1 and J is TRBJ1-3. Per germline, CDR1 DFQATT and CDR2 SNEGSKA (reference sequence). The CDR3 spans 12 residues. CDR3 region: CSARASGNTIYF.

CDR3 sequence reads: CASSLFQETQYF. The V and J genes are TRBV12-3 or TRBV12-4 and TRBJ2-5. The CDR3 has 12 amino acids.

The chain carries TRBV20-1 and TRBJ2-5; TCRdb gives TRBD1 as the D gene, but with no DNA this cannot be confirmed. This CDR3 region has 12 residues. CDR1 and CDR2 from the germline V gene are DFQATT and SNEGSKA (reference sequence). The CDR3: CSARTGGETQYF.

This chain joins TRBV30 and TRBJ2-3; checking the TCRdb D call of TRBD1 is not possible without DNA. The CDR3 sequence is 16 residues long. CDR1 is GTSNPN and CDR2 is SVGIG in the germline V gene (reference sequence). The CDR3 is CAWSVGAGGRTDTQYF.

The chain combines TRBV20-1 with TRBJ2-5; TCRdb returns TRBD1, unconfirmable since there is no DNA. The CDR3 contains 14 residues. From germline, CDR1 is DFQATT and CDR2 SNEGSKA (reference sequence). The CDR3 protein is CSASRRLGAETQYF.

The chain couples TRBV4-1 to TRBJ1-2. Germline values: CDR1 MGHRA, CDR2 YSYEKL. The CDR3 is 17 amino acids. CDR3 amino acids: CASSQLVLGEADYGYTF.

The chain carries TRBV5-1 and TRBJ2-7; lacking DNA, the TRBD1 call made by TCRdb goes unchecked. CDR1 and CDR2 (germline): SGHRS, YFSETQ. CDR3 length equals 14 residues. This CDR3 is CASSLMAGAYEQYF.

The chain joins TRBV9 to TRBJ2-1; absent DNA, TCRdb's TRBD1 call cannot be checked. The CDR3 is 15 amino acids. Germline lookup yields CDR1 SGDLS and CDR2 YYNGEE. The CDR3 sequence: CASSLGLTTGNEQFF.

The chain has TRBV28 and TRBJ2-7; TCRdb's D call of TRBD1 is untestable without DNA. The CDR3 contains 14 residues. Germline CDR1 reads MDHEN; CDR2 reads SYDVKM. CDR3 protein: CASTHRDRDYEQYF. Looking up the rest from reference TRBV28 and TRBJ2-7 gives the full variable domain: DVKVTQSSRYLVKRTGEKVFLECVQDMDHENMFWYRQDPGLGLRLIYFSYDVKMKEKGDIPEGYSVSREKKERFSLILESASTNQTSMYLCASTHRDRDYEQYFGPGTRLTVT.

The gene calls are TRBV3-1 and TRBJ1-5; the TCRdb call, TRBD1, lacks DNA for checking. The CDR3 is 14 residues long. Germline V gene lookup returns CDR1 LGHDT and CDR2 YNNKEL (reference sequence). The CDR3 sequence is CASGEQGGNQPQHF.

The V call is TRBV25-1, the J call TRBJ2-6; TCRdb indicates TRBD1, and absent DNA this call remains unverified. Germline V gives CDR1 MGHDK, CDR2 SYGVNS. CDR3 size: 17 residues. The CDR3: CASSGRDSPSGANVLTF.

CDR3 loop: CASSFGGEAFF. The chain is built from TRBV27 and TRBJ1-1. Germline V lookup: CDR1 MNHEY, CDR2 SMNVEV (reference sequence). The CDR3 totals 11 residues.

This sequence joins TRBV12-3 or TRBV12-4 and TRBJ2-1; as DNA is missing, the TRBD1 call by TCRdb cannot be tested. The length of the CDR3 is 16 residues. The CDR3 loop reads CASSPSQGYSYNEQFF.

The rearrangement uses TRBV11-1 and TRBJ2-1; the TCRdb call, TRBD2, lacks DNA for checking. Germline CDR1 is SGHAT and CDR2 is FQDESV (reference sequence). The CDR3 totals 19 residues. CDR3: CAESHWISIAGASYNEQFF. Variable domain in full (rest from reference TRBV11-1 and TRBJ2-1): EAEVAQSPRYKITEKSQAVAFWCDPISGHATLYWYRQILGQGPELLVQFQDESVVDDSQLPKDRFSAERLKGVDSTLKIQPAELGDSAMYLCAESHWISIAGASYNEQFFGPGTRLTVL.

This chain uses TRBV29-1 with TRBJ2-3; the D gene TCRdb calls, TRBD1, cannot be checked with no DNA. Germline V gives CDR1 SQVTM, CDR2 ANQGSEA. The CDR3 sequence is 14 residues long. The CDR3 loop reads CSERSGTVTDTQYF.

V and J are TRBV20-1 and TRBJ2-5; TCRdb indicates TRBD2, and absent DNA this call remains unverified. Germline CDR1 is DFQATT and CDR2 is SNEGSKA (reference sequence). This CDR3 contains 13 residues. CDR3 protein: CTVPGLGQETQYF.

The CDR3 spells CASSESWGGNTIYF. The chain couples TRBV7-2 to TRBJ1-3. The CDR3 has 14 residues. The germline gives CDR1 SGHTA, CDR2 FQGNSA. Supplemented by reference TRBV7-2 and TRBJ1-3, the full variable domain reads GAGVSQSPSNKVTEKGKDVELRCDPISGHTALYWYRQSLGQGLEFLIYFQGNSAPDKSGLPSDRFSAERTGGSVSTLTIQRTQQEDSAVYLCASSESWGGNTIYFGEGSWLTVV.